Listed here are 8 T cell receptor beta chains from one sample, sequenced in a study of blood T cell repertoires in COVID-19. TCRdb keeps only in-frame clones here, not all; method: immunoSEQ multiplex PCR. Seen here are 150,000 to 200,000 clones, 80% to 85% observed once, and the top ten hold roughly 5%. Specimen: PBMCs or T cells enriched from blood (not recorded which). The receptors come from a man between 65 and 80 years old who had been exposed to COVID-19.

The chain joins TRBV7-6 to TRBJ1-4, with TRBD1 matching over 8 bases. The CDR3 spans 19 residues. The germline V gene has CDR1 SGHVS and CDR2 FNYEAQ. Unmatched junction bases numbered 14, after V lost 5 bases and J lost 0 bases. The CDR3 here is CASSDPFGTGGPTNEKLFF. The CDR3, as DNA: TGTGCCAGCAGCGATCCGTTCGGGACAGGAGGGCCAACTAATGAAAAACTGTTTTTT.

This clone was seen a handful of times. V is TRBV19 and J is TRBJ1-2; TRBD1 agrees at 8 bases. The CDR3 is 16 amino acids. Trimming removed 4 bases from V and 1 base from J; junction bases left unmatched: 8. CDR1 is LNHDA and CDR2 is SQIVND in the germline V gene (reference sequence). The CDR3 nucleotides read TGTGCCAGTAGTACAATCGGACAGGGCAGTAACTATGGCTACACCTTC. Protein product: CASSTIGQGSNYGYTF.

The CDR3 is CASSVLRGDYGYTF. CDR3 coding DNA: TGTGCCAGCAGCGTGCTACGGGGGGACTATGGCTACACCTTC. This chain uses TRBV5-6 with TRBJ1-2, with D perhaps TRBD1 (5 bases). Trimming stripped 4 bases from V and 3 bases from J, with 13 bases between. This CDR3 region has 14 residues. Germline V gives CDR1 SGHDT, CDR2 YYEEEE.

This chain uses TRBV6-1 with TRBJ1-3, with D possibly TRBD1 on 6 matching bases. Germline lookup yields CDR1 MNHNS and CDR2 SASEGT. The CDR3 runs 15 residues. V was trimmed by 1 base and J by 1 base, leaving 8 bases between them. CDR3 residues: CASSEGQASGNTIYF. CDR3 bases: TGTGCCAGCAGTGAAGGACAGGCGTCTGGAAACACCATATATTTT.

The chain uses TRBV28 and TRBJ2-7, with D maybe TRBD2 (6 bases). V lost 8 bases and J lost 2, with 16 bases in between. Germline V gene lookup returns CDR1 MDHEN and CDR2 SYDVKM. The CDR3 length is 14 residues. CDR3 sequence: CASPAGYPPYEQYF. The DNA for the CDR3 is TGTGCCAGCCCTGCGGGGTACCCCCCCTACGAGCAGTACTTC.

V usage is TRBV18 and J usage is TRBJ1-1; tentatively, D is TRBD1 (5 bases). This CDR3 is built from 14 residues. The V end lost 3 bases, the J end lost 4 bases, and 12 bases lay between the germline ends. The V gene's germline CDR1 is KGHSH and CDR2 LQKENI. The DNA for the CDR3 is TGTGCCAGCTCACCCGCCAGGGATGGCACTGAAGCTTTCTTT. Translation gives CASSPARDGTEAFF.

This clone was found a few times. The chain recombines TRBV5-1 with TRBJ2-7; TRBD1 aligns across 9 bases. Germline V lookup: CDR1 SGHRS, CDR2 YFSETQ. After removal of 0 bases from V and 2 bases from J, the junction contained 6 bases not matched to a gene. The CDR3 is 16 residues long. The CDR3 coding sequence is TGCGCCAGCAGCTTGGAAGGCGGGACAGGGACCTACGAGCAGTACTTC. Residues: CASSLEGGTGTYEQYF.

The table lists this clone with a few counts. This chain uses TRBV5-6 with TRBJ1-2; no definite D call. Germline V CDR1 and CDR2: SGHDT, YYEEEE. The CDR3 sequence is 13 residues long. V dropped 4 bases and J dropped 8 bases, with 15 bases sitting between them. The CDR3: CASSILVREGYTF. The CDR3, as DNA: TGTGCCAGCAGCATACTCGTACGTGAGGGCTACACCTTC.